The 25 T cell receptor beta chains reported below all come from one sample, sequenced in a study of T cells in Graves' hyperthyroidism and ophthalmopathy. What was amplified from RNA transcripts were TCR beta CDR3 regions. During a first-round RT-PCR of the TCR CDR3, the HTBI primer set was used. TCRdb reprocessed the multiplex PCR reads via MiXCR and lists one record per CDR3 protein. The sample carries more than 650,000 distinct CDR3 sequences, around 15% recorded once. The specimen sequenced was blood. These receptors originate from a woman aged 18-29 years with Graves' hyperthyroidism.

The CDR3 spells CASSTSGGGYTF. CDR3 DNA: TGTGCCAGCAGCACCTCAGGGGGTGGCTACACCTTC. The chain employs TRBV9 and TRBJ1-2, with 7 bases fitting TRBD1. V dropped 4 bases and J dropped 7; count of bases not matched to a gene: 4. The CDR3 totals 12 residues. Germline CDR1 is SGDLS and CDR2 is YYNGEE.

This clonotype was detected ten times or more. The chain links TRBV20-1 to TRBJ1-1; TRBD1 is a possible D gene (6 bases). V lost 0 bases and J lost 2, with 19 bases in between. CDR3 size: 17 residues. The germline V gene encodes CDR1 DFQATT and CDR2 SNEGSKA (reference sequence). CDR3 amino acids: CSAREAGIRGSNTEAFF. Here the CDR3 DNA reads TGCAGTGCTAGAGAAGCGGGGATAAGGGGGTCTAACACTGAAGCTTTCTTT.

The chain recombines TRBV7-9 with TRBJ2-7; D call uncertain. V was clipped by 1 base and J by 4 bases, with 11 bases between them. Germline lookup yields CDR1 SEHNR and CDR2 FQNEAQ (reference sequence). CDR3 size: 14 residues. CDR3 nucleotides: TGTGCCAGCAGCTTAGGAGGCAAAAGTTACGAGCAGTACTTC. It is translated as CASSLGGKSYEQYF.

This clonotype came up a few times. The chain carries TRBV6-1 and TRBJ2-7; a weak D match, TRBD1 (5 bases). This CDR3 comprises 15 residues. Per the germline V gene, CDR1 is MNHNS and CDR2 is SASEGT. Trimming pared 5 bases from V and 3 bases from J, leaving 17 bases between. In nucleotides, the CDR3 is TGTGCCAGCAGTCTCCGCCCGACAGAAATCTACGAGCAGTACTTC. Its translation: CASSLRPTEIYEQYF.

This clonotype was observed at least ten times. The chain uses TRBV7-9 and TRBJ2-1, with D tentatively TRBD1 (6 bases). Trimming removed 5 bases at V and 4 bases at J, with 15 bases between. CDR1 and CDR2 (germline): SEHNR, FQNEAQ (reference sequence). The CDR3 is made up of 15 amino acids. This chain's CDR3 is CASSPKGDVYNEQFF. CDR3 coding DNA: TGTGCCAGCAGCCCCAAGGGGGACGTATACAATGAGCAGTTCTTC. Complete variable domain (other parts from reference TRBV7-9 and TRBJ2-1): DTGVSQNPRHKITKRGQNVTFRCDPISEHNRLYWYRQTLGQGPEFLTYFQNEAQLEKSRLLSDRFSAERPKGSFSTLEIQRTEQGDSAMYLCASSPKGDVYNEQFFGPGTRLTVL.

This clonotype has ten or more counts. The rearrangement joins TRBV2 to TRBJ2-1; 8 nucleotides match TRBD1. Germline V gene data show CDR1 as SNHLY and CDR2 as FYNNEI. The CDR3 sequence is 17 residues long. J was trimmed by 5 bases and V by 7 bases; bases with no gene match: 16. Here the CDR3 reads CASTWTGWGTGDNEQFF. The DNA of the CDR3 is TGTGCCAGCACCTGGACAGGGTGGGGGACCGGGGACAATGAGCAGTTCTTC.

Ten or more counts support this clonotype. The chain joins TRBV3-1 to TRBJ2-7; the match to TRBD2 covers 8 bases. Unmatched junction bases numbered 20, after V lost 4 bases and J lost 0 bases. Germline V CDR1 and CDR2: LGHDT, YNNKEL (reference sequence). This CDR3 region has 20 residues. CDR3 region: CASSPTFMWREASRSYEQYF. CDR3 coding DNA: TGTGCCAGCAGCCCCACGTTTATGTGGCGGGAGGCCTCCCGCTCCTACGAGCAGTACTTC.

Ten or more counts support this clonotype. This sequence joins TRBV10-3 and TRBJ2-7, with TRBD1 identical over 11 bases. Germline assignment: CDR1 ENHRY and CDR2 SYGVKD. This CDR3 comprises 15 residues. J lost 5 bases, V lost 6 bases, and 9 bases had no gene match. The CDR3 here is CAIRDPRTGGNEQYF. DNA of the CDR3: TGTGCCATCAGGGACCCCCGGACAGGGGGCAACGAGCAGTACTTC.

This clonotype was observed at least ten times. The V call is TRBV6-5, the J call TRBJ2-7; maybe TRBD1 (6 bases). Germline-derived CDR1 and CDR2 are MNHEY and SVGAGI. Trimming cost V 1 base and J 2 bases, with 18 bases left between them. The CDR3 has 17 residues. The CDR3, as DNA: TGTGCCAGCAGTTACTGGGACATCCAGGAATATCCCTACGAGCAGTACTTC. It translates to CASSYWDIQEYPYEQYF.

In this sample, this clonotype turned up a few times. The rearrangement joins TRBV18 to TRBJ2-7, with no clear D. Germline CDR1 and CDR2: KGHSH and LQKENI. V dropped 6 bases and J dropped 0 bases, with 18 bases sitting between them. This CDR3 comprises 16 residues. CDR3 region: CASSPFAADSSYEQYF. CDR3 DNA: TGTGCCAGCTCGCCCTTCGCGGCGGATAGCTCCTACGAGCAGTACTTC.

Ten or more counts support this clonotype. The rearrangement joins TRBV4-3 to TRBJ2-5, with D perhaps matching TRBD2 (6 bases). The germline gives CDR1 LGHNA, CDR2 YSLEER. The CDR3 runs 16 residues. Deletions cut 0 bases from V and 2 bases from J, with 13 bases between. The CDR3 nucleotides are TGCGCCAGCAGCCAAGATTGGGGCGGACTACAAGAGACCCAGTACTTC. It yields the protein CASSQDWGGLQETQYF.

The chain has TRBV28 and TRBJ1-3, with D perhaps matching TRBD1 (6 bases). The CDR3 spans 16 residues. Germline values: CDR1 MDHEN, CDR2 SYDVKM. V dropped 0 bases and J dropped 4 bases, with 13 bases sitting between them. Here the CDR3 reads CASSLWARGRGNTIYF. CDR3 sequence (DNA): TGTGCCAGCAGTTTATGGGCCAGGGGTAGGGGAAACACCATATATTTT.

This chain uses TRBV5-6 with TRBJ1-4, with a tentative D call TRBD1 (6 bases). Trimming took 1 base from V and 5 from J, leaving 9 bases between them. The CDR3 loop spans 14 amino acids. Germline-derived CDR1 and CDR2 are SGHDT and YYEEEE. Here the CDR3 DNA reads TGTGCCAGCAGCTTGCAGGGGTCCAATGAAAAACTGTTTTTT. This codes for CASSLQGSNEKLFF.

The table lists this clonotype with many counts. The chain employs TRBV11-2 and TRBJ2-5; D is possibly TRBD1 (6 bases). Germline V gene data show CDR1 as SGHAT and CDR2 as FQNNGV. The V and J ends lost 2 bases and 2 bases respectively, with 9 bases between them. The CDR3 runs to 14 residues. CDR3 DNA sequence: TGTGCCAGCAGCTTAATAAGGGGGCAAGAGACCCAGTACTTC. Translated: CASSLIRGQETQYF.

This clonotype showed up many times. The rearrangement uses TRBV20-1 and TRBJ2-1; tentatively, D is TRBD1 (5 bases). Trimming stripped 0 bases from V and 3 bases from J, with 15 bases between. Germline V CDR1 and CDR2: DFQATT, SNEGSKA (reference sequence). The CDR3 runs 16 residues. The CDR3 is CSAREYRQGYYNEQFF. The CDR3 region has the DNA TGCAGTGCTAGAGAATATCGGCAGGGCTACTACAATGAGCAGTTCTTC.

The chain has TRBV6-2 or TRBV6-3 and TRBJ2-7, with TRBD2 identical over 10 bases. With 2 bases clipped from V and 6 bases from J, the junction kept 10 bases outside the gene matches. CDR1 MNHEY and CDR2 SVGEGT come from the germline V gene. CDR3 size: 16 residues. DNA of the CDR3: TGTGCCAGCAGTTACAAATGGGGACTAGCGTATTCCGAGCAGTACTTC. Its protein product is CASSYKWGLAYSEQYF.

J is TRBJ1-3 and V is TRBV20-1; D not certain. Germline V gives CDR1 DFQATT, CDR2 SNEGSKA (reference sequence). V was clipped by 3 bases and J by 0 bases, with 9 bases between them. The CDR3 length is 14 residues. DNA of the CDR3: TGCAGTGCTAGGCGCGGGAACTCTGGAAACACCATATATTTT. Its translation is CSARRGNSGNTIYF.

This rearrangement joins TRBV7-9 to TRBJ2-3; D not certain. CDR3 length equals 15 residues. Per the germline V gene, CDR1 is SEHNR and CDR2 is FQNEAQ (reference sequence). With 0 bases removed from V and 3 bases from J, the gap between germline ends came to 10 bases. CDR3 in DNA: TGTGCCAGCAGCTTAGCGATCCGCGTAACAGATACGCAGTATTTT. Protein product: CASSLAIRVTDTQYF. The whole variable domain, filled in from reference TRBV7-9 and TRBJ2-3, reads DTGVSQNPRHKITKRGQNVTFRCDPISEHNRLYWYRQTLGQGPEFLTYFQNEAQLEKSRLLSDRFSAERPKGSFSTLEIQRTEQGDSAMYLCASSLAIRVTDTQYFGPGTRLTVL.

This clonotype was seen a few times. The chain links TRBV6-2 or TRBV6-3 to TRBJ2-7; D is perhaps TRBD2 (5 bases). CDR3 size: 12 residues. V lost 2 bases and J 6 bases, leaving 8 bases between the germline ends. Germline V gene lookup returns CDR1 MNHEY and CDR2 SVGEGT. The CDR3: CASSYEGVEQYF. As DNA, the CDR3 is TGTGCCAGCAGTTACGAGGGAGTCGAGCAGTACTTC.

The chain combines TRBV4-1 with TRBJ2-1, with a weak D call TRBD2 (5 bases). The germline gives CDR1 MGHRA, CDR2 YSYEKL. V lost 1 base, J lost 2 bases, and 12 bases lay in between. The CDR3 sequence is 16 residues long. The chain's CDR3 is CASSQAYSGTYNEQFF. The CDR3 DNA reads as TGCGCCAGCAGCCAAGCGTACAGCGGCACCTACAATGAGCAGTTCTTC.

This clonotype was seen a handful of times. The chain employs TRBV20-1 and TRBJ2-5; D gene ambiguous. Trimming left V 0 bases short and J 13 bases short, with 12 bases between. This CDR3 comprises 11 residues. Germline CDR1 DFQATT, CDR2 SNEGSKA (reference sequence). CDR3 region: CSAREAGHPYF. As DNA, the CDR3 is TGCAGTGCTAGAGAGGCAGGCCACCCGTACTTC.

V is TRBV15 and J is TRBJ1-1; D is uncertain. The germline V and J ends were trimmed by 1 base and 10 bases, with 13 bases remaining between them. Germline CDR1 LNHNV, CDR2 YYDKDF (reference sequence). This CDR3 has 13 residues. The CDR3 is CATSRVMGSLAFF. The CDR3, as DNA: TGTGCCACCAGCAGAGTAATGGGGAGTCTAGCTTTCTTT. Filled out from reference TRBV15 and TRBJ1-1, the complete variable domain reads DAMVIQNPRYQVTQFGKPVTLSCSQTLNHNVMYWYQQKSSQAPKLLFHYYDKDFNNEADTPDNFQSRRPNTSFCFLDIRSPGLGDTAMYLCATSRVMGSLAFFGQGTRLTVV.

There are a few counts of this clonotype. This chain joins TRBV7-9 and TRBJ2-1; the D is unclear. Germline V lookup: CDR1 SEHNR, CDR2 FQNEAQ (reference sequence). V shed 8 bases and J shed 1 base, with 6 bases lying between them. CDR3 length: 12 amino acids. The CDR3 bases are TGTGCCAGCCAGAAGTCCTACAATGAGCAGTTCTTC. Amino acids: CASQKSYNEQFF.

This clonotype occurred many times. V gene TRBV20-1 combines with J gene TRBJ2-7; 7 bases are a match to TRBD2. From germline, CDR1 is DFQATT and CDR2 SNEGSKA (reference sequence). The CDR3 spans 13 residues. J lost 6 bases, V lost 3 bases, and 8 bases had no gene match. CDR3 coding DNA: TGCAGTGCTAGTCGGGCGGGAGAGTCCGAGCAGTACTTC. Translation gives CSASRAGESEQYF.

Ten or more counts support this clonotype. The chain joins TRBV3-1 to TRBJ2-3; 13 bases fit TRBD2. The CDR3 has 17 residues. Unmatched junction bases numbered 9, after V lost 4 bases and J lost 5 bases. Per the germline V gene, CDR1 is LGHDT and CDR2 is YNNKEL (reference sequence). CDR3: CASSPGLAGLYQDTQYF. CDR3 bases: TGTGCCAGCAGCCCGGGACTAGCGGGACTATACCAAGATACGCAGTATTTT.